This passage covers 18 T cell receptor beta chains from one sample sequenced in a study of blood T cells in healthy people across ages. A sample-barcoded 5' primer and a J-beta primer mix were used in a second PCR of about 7 to 12 cycles. One entry per CDR3 protein results from TCRdb running MiXCR on the 5' RACE reads. Of about 570,000 distinct CDR3 sequences in the sample, about a quarter were seen once. This sample also appeared in a second study, on T cells of mothers and their children.

The specimen sequenced was blood. Receptors originate from a boy aged 2 to 10 in good health.

The V gene is TRBV5-5, the J gene TRBJ2-6; possibly TRBD2 for D (5 bases). The CDR3 covers 15 residues. With 0 bases removed from V and 4 bases from J, the gap between germline ends came to 8 bases. Germline V gene sequence: CDR1 SGHKS, CDR2 YYEKEE (reference sequence). CDR3 amino acids: CASSLAGKGANVLTF. CDR3 DNA sequence: TGTGCCAGCAGCTTGGCCGGGAAAGGGGCCAACGTCCTGACTTTC.

This clonotype was seen at least ten times. V usage is TRBV7-2 and J usage is TRBJ2-7; 12 nucleotides line up with TRBD2. This CDR3 spans 14 amino acids. Germline CDR1 and CDR2: SGHTA and FQGNSA. V gave up 0 bases and J gave up 12 bases; unmatched junction bases: 6. The CDR3 DNA follows: TGTGCCAGCAGCTTAGCGGCTAGCGGGAGGGCCGTGTACTTC. It yields the protein CASSLAASGRAVYF.

This clonotype turned up a few times. A junction boundary mismatches the germline segment, possibly from a read error. V gene TRBV3-1 combines with J gene TRBJ1-4; D not resolved. The germline gives CDR1 LGHDT, CDR2 YNNKEL (reference sequence). This CDR3 has 12 amino acids. The CDR3 loop is CASSQQNDKLFF. As DNA, the CDR3 is TGTGCCAGCAGCCAACAGAATGACAAACTGTTTTTT.

This clonotype was seen more than once but under ten times. A read error may produce the germline difference seen at one junction end. J is TRBJ2-7 and V is TRBV11-2; possible D gene TRBD1, 5 bases. Germline CDR1 and CDR2: SGHAT and FQNNGV. CDR3 length: 12 amino acids. CDR3 sequence reads: CASSLSGLQVNF. The CDR3 DNA is TGTGCCAGCAGCTTGAGTGGGCTACAGGTCAACTTC. Drawing the rest from reference TRBV11-2 and TRBJ2-7, the complete variable domain is EAGVAQSPRYKIIEKRQSVAFWCNPISGHATLYWYQQILGQGPKLLIQFQNNGVVDDSQLPKDRFSAERLKGVDSTLKIQPAKLEDSAVYLCASSLSGLQVNFGPGTRLTVT.

This clonotype was observed a handful of times. The junction departs from the called germline gene at one end, perhaps through a read error. This rearrangement joins TRBV7-9 to TRBJ2-7, with D unresolved. From germline, CDR1 is SEHNR and CDR2 FQNEAQ (reference sequence). The CDR3 is 12 amino acids. The CDR3 region is CASRGISHEQYF. The CDR3 DNA follows: TGTGCCAGCAGAGGAATCTCCCACGAGCAGTACTTC.

This clonotype was observed a few times. V gene TRBV29-1 combines with J gene TRBJ1-2; weak D call: TRBD1 (5 bases). In germline, CDR1 is SQVTM, CDR2 ANQGSEA. This CDR3 region has 14 residues. V lost 4 bases, J lost 4 bases, and 16 bases lay in between. Here the CDR3 DNA reads TGCAGCGTTGCTTCCGAGGGGCTCAGCTATGGCTACACCTTC. It translates to CSVASEGLSYGYTF.

This clonotype was counted a few times. The J gene is TRBJ2-1, the V gene TRBV29-1; no reliable D call. The CDR3 sequence is 15 residues long. CDR1 is SQVTM and CDR2 is ANQGSEA in the germline V gene. With 6 bases removed from V and 1 base from J, the gap between germline ends came to 16 bases. CDR3 nucleotides: TGCAGCGTGGCAAGGCTCGGTGCATCCTACAATGAGCAGTTCTTC. Translating gives CSVARLGASYNEQFF.

The rearrangement joins TRBV28 to TRBJ2-5, with a tentative D call TRBD2 (5 bases). Between the trimmed V and J ends, which lost 9 bases and 5 bases, there was a span of 13 bases. Germline values: CDR1 MDHEN, CDR2 SYDVKM. The CDR3 is made up of 12 amino acids. This CDR3 reads CASLRVGETQYF. DNA for the CDR3: TGTGCCAGTTTGAGGGTGGGGGAGACCCAGTACTTC.

This chain joins TRBV5-1 and TRBJ2-5; D is undetermined. The CDR3 runs 14 residues. V was shortened by 4 bases and J by 0 bases, with 10 bases between the two germline ends. Germline V gene lookup returns CDR1 SGHRS and CDR2 YFSETQ. The CDR3 loop is CASSNLRYQETQYF. In DNA form, the CDR3 reads TGCGCCAGCAGCAACTTAAGGTACCAAGAGACCCAGTACTTC.

This clonotype was seen a handful of times. The V call is TRBV5-1, the J call TRBJ2-5; D unclear. Trimming stripped 4 bases from V and 2 bases from J, with 15 bases between. Germline CDR1 is SGHRS and CDR2 is YFSETQ. The CDR3 spans 15 residues. CDR3 sequence (DNA): TGCGCCAGCAGCCTTAATGGGAATGAGCAAGAGACCCAGTACTTC. It codes for CASSLNGNEQETQYF.

The V call is TRBV7-9, the J call TRBJ2-3; TRBD2 might be the D (5 bases). Looked up from germline, CDR1 is SEHNR and CDR2 is FQNEAQ (reference sequence). Between the trimmed V and J ends, which lost 1 base and 4 bases, there was a span of 18 bases. The CDR3 totals 17 residues. CDR3 DNA: TGTGCCAGCAGCTTAGTGGACTGGACCGAGGGCGCAGATACGCAGTATTTT. Translating gives CASSLVDWTEGADTQYF.

This chain connects TRBV10-3 to TRBJ1-1; D remains unclear. The CDR3 runs to 12 residues. V was shortened by 3 bases and J by 0 bases, with 2 bases between the two germline ends. CDR1 ENHRY and CDR2 SYGVKD come from the germline V gene. The CDR3 DNA reads TGTGCCATCAGTGACGTGAACACTGAAGCTTTCTTT. Encoded protein: CAISDVNTEAFF.

V is TRBV29-1 and J is TRBJ2-2; D is perhaps TRBD1 (6 bases). Trimming removed 4 bases at V and 1 base at J, with 10 bases between. This CDR3 spans 14 amino acids. CDR1 and CDR2 from the germline V gene are SQVTM and ANQGSEA. The CDR3 loop is CSVAGQKNTGELFF. DNA for the CDR3: TGCAGCGTTGCTGGACAGAAGAACACCGGGGAGCTGTTTTTT.

A few counts support this clonotype. The CDR3 DNA reads TGTGCCAGCAGTTACGCGCTCGGTCAAAGCTCCTACGAGCAGTACTTC. As protein: CASSYALGQSSYEQYF. This chain uses TRBV6-2 or TRBV6-3 with TRBJ2-7; D unclear. The CDR3 loop spans 16 amino acids. Germline V gives CDR1 MNHEY, CDR2 SVGEGT. The V end was cut by 2 bases, the J end by 0 bases, with 14 bases between.

A note on this clonotype: A much bigger clone sits one base away, suggesting this may be a read error. The chain combines TRBV6-5 with TRBJ1-5; possible D gene TRBD1, 6 bases. The CDR3 is made up of 15 amino acids. The V gene's germline CDR1 is MNHEY and CDR2 SVGAGI. CDR3 protein: CASCSGVPSNQLQHF. CDR3 DNA sequence: TGTGCCAGCTGCTCAGGGGTCCCTAGCAATCAGCTCCAGCATTTT.

The J gene is TRBJ2-5, the V gene TRBV3-1, with D perhaps assigned TRBD1 or TRBD2 (5 bases each). The CDR3 loop spans 14 amino acids. Per the germline V gene, CDR1 is LGHDT and CDR2 is YNNKEL (reference sequence). Trimming took 6 bases from V and 2 from J, leaving 13 bases between them. The CDR3 spells CASSPRDAQETQYF. DNA of the CDR3: TGTGCCAGCAGTCCCCGGGACGCACAAGAGACCCAGTACTTC.

The chain is built from TRBV6-5 and TRBJ2-7; no clear D gene. Germline V CDR1 and CDR2: MNHEY, SVGAGI. V was shortened by 2 bases and J by 3 bases, with 14 bases between the two germline ends. The CDR3 is made up of 15 amino acids. CDR3 residues: CASSYVGRQSYEQYF. In nucleotides, the CDR3 is TGTGCCAGCAGTTACGTAGGGCGGCAGAGCTACGAGCAGTACTTC.

This clonotype was observed at least ten times. The chain links TRBV6-4 to TRBJ1-2, with D perhaps matching TRBD1 (5 bases). The CDR3 consists of 15 residues. CDR1 is MRHNA, CDR2 SNTAGT, per germline. Between the trimmed V and J ends, which lost 2 bases and 4 bases, there was a span of 14 bases. CDR3 in amino acids: CASSDGSGDGYGYTF. CDR3 nucleotide sequence: TGTGCCAGCAGTGACGGTTCGGGGGACGGCTATGGCTACACCTTC.